The 26 T cell receptor beta chains given below trace back to one sample, sequenced in a study of cytomegalovirus exposure and HLA in healthy donors. PCR amplification relied on 60 Vbeta primers (plus 13 Jbeta primers). Sequenced by immunoSEQ multiplex PCR; TCRdb stores in-frame clones only, minus some. The table records around 150,000 clones, roughly 65% of them present only once. The sample consisted of PBMCs. The origin of the receptors is a man aged 18 to 29 in good health and CMV-seropositive.

This clone came up a few times. The chain is built from TRBV10-3 and TRBJ1-1, with 10 positions matching TRBD1. The J segment lost 3 bases and the V segment lost 10 bases, leaving 2 bases of the junction unmatched. CDR3 length: 12 residues. Germline V gene lookup returns CDR1 ENHRY and CDR2 SYGVKD. The CDR3 DNA sequence: TGTGCCACCGGGACAGGGGACACTGAAGCTTTCTTT. Translated: CATGTGDTEAFF.

This sequence joins TRBV6-1 and TRBJ1-2, with D unclear. CDR1 and CDR2 (germline): MNHNS, SASEGT. V lost 7 bases and J 2 bases, leaving 11 bases between the germline ends. This CDR3 is 13 amino acids long. The CDR3, as DNA: TGTGCCAGCACCCGATCGGGGAACTATGGCTACACCTTC. Residues: CASTRSGNYGYTF.

CDR3 in DNA: TGTGCCAGCAGCGAACAGAAGAATAGCAATCAGCCCCAGCATTTT. Amino acids: CASSEQKNSNQPQHF. The chain joins TRBV6-1 to TRBJ1-5; D unclear. The CDR3 is made up of 15 amino acids. Trimming took 6 bases from V and 0 from J, leaving 12 bases between them. Germline loops: CDR1 MNHNS, CDR2 SASEGT.

The chain couples TRBV6-5 to TRBJ2-5, with 7 bases fitting TRBD1. The trim removed 4 bases at V and 3 bases at J, leaving 2 bases unmatched. This CDR3 is built from 13 residues. The germline gives CDR1 MNHEY, CDR2 SVGAGI. In nucleotides, the CDR3 is TGTGCCAGCAGTTCACAGGGGAAAGAGACCCAGTACTTC. This encodes CASSSQGKETQYF.

This rearrangement joins TRBV6-6 to TRBJ2-5; the match to TRBD1 covers 9 bases. Germline V lookup: CDR1 MNHNY, CDR2 SVGAGI (reference sequence). The J segment lost 0 bases and the V segment lost 4 bases, leaving 0 bases of the junction unmatched. The length of the CDR3 is 14 residues. The CDR3 DNA reads TGTGCCAGCAGTTGGGACAGGGACCAAGAGACCCAGTACTTC. Amino acids: CASSWDRDQETQYF.

V is TRBV27 and J is TRBJ2-6; 7 nucleotides agree with TRBD1. V lost 1 base, J lost 4 bases, and 7 bases stayed unmatched. The CDR3 sequence is 17 residues long. Germline CDR1 reads MNHEY; CDR2 reads SMNVEV (reference sequence). In DNA, the CDR3 is TGTGCCAGCAGTTTATGGGCCAGGGGGTCCGGGGCCAACGTCCTGACTTTC. This gives the protein CASSLWARGSGANVLTF.

This clone showed up just once. The chain uses TRBV7-9 and TRBJ1-3; the match to TRBD1 covers 7 bases. The CDR3 consists of 14 residues. CDR1 and CDR2 (germline): SEHNR, FQNEAQ (reference sequence). V was pared by 1 base and J by 4 bases, with 1 base of the junction left unmatched. This chain's CDR3 is CASSLGTGGNTIYF. The DNA of the CDR3 is TGTGCCAGCAGCTTAGGGACAGGAGGAAACACCATATATTTT.

In regard to this clone: Germline and junction disagree at one end, which may indicate a read error. The chain joins TRBV7-7 to TRBJ2-6; either TRBD1 or TRBD2 may fit D (6 bases each). The germline V gene has CDR1 SSHAT and CDR2 FNYEAQ (reference sequence). The CDR3 extends over 19 amino acids. The CDR3 loop is CASSLAVEDSSSGANVLTF. The CDR3 coding sequence is TGTGCTAGCAGCTTAGCGGTGGAGGACAGCTCCTCTGGGGCCAACGTCCTGACTTTC.

Points on this clone: In the same sample, other DNA sequences code for this CDR3. The chain links TRBV5-1 to TRBJ2-1; a possible D gene is TRBD1 (6 bases). The CDR3 extends over 15 amino acids. Germline CDR1 SGHRS, CDR2 YFSETQ. Trimming pared 3 bases from V and 0 bases from J, leaving 10 bases between. The CDR3 DNA sequence: TGCGCCAGCAGCTCTGGACAGAGCTCCTACAATGAGCAGTTCTTC. Protein sequence: CASSSGQSSYNEQFF.

The chain joins TRBV28 to TRBJ1-5, with D possibly TRBD1 on 6 matching bases. The CDR3 totals 14 residues. Trimming shortened V by 6 bases and J by 0 bases, and 9 bases separated the two germline ends. Per the germline V gene, CDR1 is MDHEN and CDR2 is SYDVKM. CDR3 in amino acids: CASRQGISNQPQHF. The CDR3 DNA reads TGTGCCAGCAGGCAGGGGATTAGCAATCAGCCCCAGCATTTT.

This chain connects TRBV11-2 to TRBJ1-2; D uncertain. CDR3 length: 13 amino acids. Germline V gene data show CDR1 as SGHAT and CDR2 as FQNNGV. With 1 base removed from V and 4 bases from J, the gap between germline ends came to 7 bases. For the CDR3, the DNA is TGTGCCAGCAGCTTAGGGCGGGCCTATGGCTACACCTTC. As protein: CASSLGRAYGYTF.

The gene calls are TRBV7-6 and TRBJ2-1; D gene uncertain. CDR1 is SGHVS and CDR2 is FNYEAQ in the germline V gene. Trimming removed 1 base at V and 5 bases at J, with 3 bases between. The CDR3 has 12 residues. CDR3 in amino acids: CASSLVDNEQFF. As DNA, the CDR3 is TGTGCCAGCAGCTTAGTAGACAATGAGCAGTTCTTC.

The chain has TRBV18 and TRBJ2-7; 12 bases line up with TRBD1. The length of the CDR3 is 15 residues. Trimming at V came to 3 bases and at J to 5 bases, leaving 5 bases not matched to a gene. Germline V lookup: CDR1 KGHSH, CDR2 LQKENI. The CDR3 here is CASSPTGTGGHEQYV. The CDR3 nucleotides read TGTGCCAGCTCACCGACCGGGACAGGGGGCCACGAGCAGTACGTC.

This sequence joins TRBV30 and TRBJ1-2; D is perhaps TRBD1 (6 bases). V lost 2 bases and J 4 bases, leaving 11 bases between the germline ends. The CDR3 has 13 residues. Germline lookup yields CDR1 GTSNPN and CDR2 SVGIG (reference sequence). CDR3 protein: CAWSPGGLYGYTF. In nucleotides, the CDR3 is TGTGCCTGGAGTCCCGGGGGGCTCTATGGCTACACCTTC.

The rearrangement links TRBV5-6 to TRBJ2-5; the D is unclear. The ends were cut back, 4 bases at V and 4 bases at J, with 14 bases in the middle. This CDR3 has 14 residues. Germline CDR1 reads SGHDT; CDR2 reads YYEEEE. CDR3 protein: CASSPDTVGETQYF. CDR3 sequence (DNA): TGTGCCAGCAGCCCCGACACGGTGGGAGAGACCCAGTACTTC.

This clone has just one count. The chain recombines TRBV5-6 with TRBJ2-5; 8 nucleotides agree with TRBD2. Germline loops: CDR1 SGHDT, CDR2 YYEEEE. The CDR3 consists of 16 residues. The ends lost 0 bases at V and 3 bases at J; junction bases unmatched: 7. CDR3 amino acids: CASSLVSRGDEETQYF. The CDR3 DNA follows: TGTGCCAGCAGCTTGGTGTCGCGGGGGGACGAAGAGACCCAGTACTTC. Full variable domain (outside the CDR3, taken from reference TRBV5-6 and TRBJ2-5): DAGVTQSPTHLIKTRGQQVTLRCSPKSGHDTVSWYQQALGQGPQFIFQYYEEEERQRGNFPDRFSGHQFPNYSSELNVNALLLGDSALYLCASSLVSRGDEETQYFGPGTRLLVL.

The chain uses TRBV30 and TRBJ2-3; D is unclear. The V and J ends lost 4 bases and 1 base respectively, with 9 bases between them. The CDR3 is 13 amino acids. Per the germline V gene, CDR1 is GTSNPN and CDR2 is SVGIG (reference sequence). CDR3 residues: CAWKRPGTDTQYF. For the CDR3, the DNA is TGTGCCTGGAAGCGACCTGGCACAGATACGCAGTATTTT.

The rearrangement uses TRBV15 and TRBJ2-3; 10 nucleotides match TRBD2. Germline CDR1 reads LNHNV; CDR2 reads YYDKDF (reference sequence). J was trimmed by 4 bases and V by 10 bases; bases with no gene match: 14. The CDR3 consists of 16 residues. CDR3 in DNA: TGTGCCATAGGTCAGGGCCAGGGACTAGCGCCAGATACGCAGTATTTT. As protein: CAIGQGQGLAPDTQYF.

The sample holds a few counts of this clone. The chain joins TRBV2 to TRBJ2-5, with TRBD1 matching 8 bases. From germline, CDR1 is SNHLY and CDR2 FYNNEI. This CDR3 is built from 15 residues. Unmatched junction bases numbered 3, after V lost 3 bases and J lost 0 bases. The CDR3 protein is CASSEGQENQETQYF. In DNA, the CDR3 is TGTGCCAGCAGTGAGGGACAGGAGAACCAAGAGACCCAGTACTTC. Based on the CDR3 plus reference TRBV2 and TRBJ2-5, the full variable domain is EPEVTQTPSHQVTQMGQEVILRCVPISNHLYFYWYRQILGQKVEFLVSFYNNEISEKSEIFDDQFSVERPDGSNFTLKIRSTKLEDSAMYFCASSEGQENQETQYFGPGTRLLVL.

The rearrangement uses TRBV28 and TRBJ2-1, with TRBD2 matching over 8 bases. Germline trimming cut 2 bases from V and 6 bases from J; bases unmatched to any gene: 15. Germline assignment: CDR1 MDHEN and CDR2 SYDVKM. The CDR3 loop spans 18 amino acids. The CDR3: CASSLRKGVREVVNEQFF. The CDR3 DNA sequence: TGTGCCAGCAGTTTACGGAAAGGGGTGCGGGAGGTAGTCAATGAGCAGTTCTTC.

The chain carries TRBV11-2 and TRBJ2-3; D is possibly TRBD2 (6 bases). Trimming shortened V by 2 bases and J by 0 bases, and 9 bases separated the two germline ends. Germline V gene lookup returns CDR1 SGHAT and CDR2 FQNNGV. This CDR3 comprises 15 residues. CDR3 sequence (DNA): TGTGCCAGCAGCTTACGGCTAGCGAGCACAGATACGCAGTATTTT. Amino acids: CASSLRLASTDTQYF.

The chain links TRBV27 to TRBJ1-2; 8 bases are a match to TRBD1. The CDR3 totals 16 residues. Germline V lookup: CDR1 MNHEY, CDR2 SMNVEV (reference sequence). J was trimmed by 5 bases and V by 0 bases; bases with no gene match: 8. The CDR3 spells CASSLSAQGATYGYTF. The CDR3 nucleotides read TGTGCCAGCAGTTTATCGGCGCAGGGGGCCACATATGGCTACACCTTC.

The rearrangement joins TRBV7-9 to TRBJ2-3; the D gene is possibly TRBD1 (5 bases). This CDR3 comprises 15 residues. V lost 3 bases to trimming and J lost 2 bases, with 12 bases between them. The germline gives CDR1 SEHNR, CDR2 FQNEAQ (reference sequence). In DNA form, the CDR3 reads TGTGCCAGCAGCTTCGACAGACCGTCCACAGATACGCAGTATTTT. Amino acid sequence: CASSFDRPSTDTQYF.

The chain has TRBV4-1 and TRBJ2-1, with 9 bases matching TRBD2. CDR1 and CDR2 (germline): MGHRA, YSYEKL. Trimming at V came to 1 base and at J to 0 bases, leaving 7 bases not matched to a gene. The CDR3 contains 18 residues. CDR3 DNA sequence: TGCGCCAGCAGCCAAGTCTGGGCGCGGGAGGGCTCCTACAATGAGCAGTTCTTC. Its translation is CASSQVWAREGSYNEQFF.

A single count supports this clone. This chain joins TRBV5-1 and TRBJ1-1; TRBD1 might be the D (5 bases). The germline V and J ends were trimmed by 3 bases and 1 base, with 16 bases remaining between them. Germline CDR1 SGHRS, CDR2 YFSETQ. This CDR3 contains 16 residues. CDR3 sequence: CASSWGGRGGNTEAFF. DNA for the CDR3: TGCGCCAGCAGCTGGGGGGGTCGGGGCGGGAACACTGAAGCTTTCTTT. The full variable domain, with the rest looked up from reference TRBV5-1 and TRBJ1-1, is KAGVTQTPRYLIKTRGQQVTLSCSPISGHRSVSWYQQTPGQGLQFLFEYFSETQRNKGNFPGRFSGRQFSNSRSEMNVSTLELGDSALYLCASSWGGRGGNTEAFFGQGTRLTVV.

The genes are TRBV5-4 and TRBJ1-1; D is uncertain. V lost 0 bases and J 3 bases, leaving 6 bases between the germline ends. This CDR3 has 13 residues. The germline gives CDR1 SGHNT, CDR2 YYREEE (reference sequence). In DNA, the CDR3 is TGTGCCAGCAGCTTGGGTGCGCACACTGAAGCTTTCTTT. Its protein product is CASSLGAHTEAFF.